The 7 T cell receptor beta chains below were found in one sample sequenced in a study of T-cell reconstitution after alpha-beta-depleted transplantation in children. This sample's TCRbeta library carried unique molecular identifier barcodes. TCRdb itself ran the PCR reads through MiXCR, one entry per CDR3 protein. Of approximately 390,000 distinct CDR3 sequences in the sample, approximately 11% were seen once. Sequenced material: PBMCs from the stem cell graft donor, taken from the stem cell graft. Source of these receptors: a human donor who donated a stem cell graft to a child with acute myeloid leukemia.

The CDR3, as DNA: TGCAGTGCCTATCCGGCGGGAGAGAACACTGAAGCTTTCTTT. Its translation is CSAYPAGENTEAFF. This rearrangement joins TRBV20-1 to TRBJ1-1; D uncertain. Trimming stripped 6 bases from V and 1 base from J, with 15 bases between. Germline loops: CDR1 DFQATT, CDR2 SNEGSKA (reference sequence). The CDR3 spans 14 residues.

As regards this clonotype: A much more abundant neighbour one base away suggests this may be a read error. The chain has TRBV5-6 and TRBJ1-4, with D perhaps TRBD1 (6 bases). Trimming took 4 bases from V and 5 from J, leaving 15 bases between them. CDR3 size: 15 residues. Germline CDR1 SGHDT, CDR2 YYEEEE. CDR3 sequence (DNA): TGTGCCAGCAGCCGCAATAATAGGGGGAATGAAAAACTGTTTTTT. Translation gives CASSRNNRGNEKLFF.

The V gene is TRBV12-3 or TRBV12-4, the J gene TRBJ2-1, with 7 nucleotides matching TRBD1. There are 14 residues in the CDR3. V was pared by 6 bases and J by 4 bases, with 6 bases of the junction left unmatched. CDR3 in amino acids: CASREWGQYNEQFF. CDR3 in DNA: TGTGCCAGCAGAGAGTGGGGACAGTACAATGAGCAGTTCTTC.

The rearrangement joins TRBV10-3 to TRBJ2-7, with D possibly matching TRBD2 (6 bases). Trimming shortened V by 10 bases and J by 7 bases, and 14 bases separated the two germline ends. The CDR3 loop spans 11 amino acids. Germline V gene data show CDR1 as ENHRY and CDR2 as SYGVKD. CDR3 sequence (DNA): TGTGCCAACGGCGGGGAGATAGAGCAGTACTTC. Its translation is CANGGEIEQYF.

CDR3 coding DNA: TGTGCCTGGATTTGGGAGAACACCGGGGAGCTGTTTTTT. Protein: CAWIWENTGELFF. The V gene is TRBV30, the J gene TRBJ2-2; D is unresolved. Germline CDR1 is GTSNPN and CDR2 is SVGIG (reference sequence). The CDR3 length is 13 residues. V was pared by 4 bases and J by 1 base, with 7 bases between.

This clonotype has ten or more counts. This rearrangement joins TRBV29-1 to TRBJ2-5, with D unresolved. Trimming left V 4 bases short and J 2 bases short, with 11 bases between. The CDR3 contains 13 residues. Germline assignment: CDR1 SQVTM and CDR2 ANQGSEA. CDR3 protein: CSVATSTQETQYF. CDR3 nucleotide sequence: TGCAGCGTTGCTACATCTACTCAAGAGACCCAGTACTTC.

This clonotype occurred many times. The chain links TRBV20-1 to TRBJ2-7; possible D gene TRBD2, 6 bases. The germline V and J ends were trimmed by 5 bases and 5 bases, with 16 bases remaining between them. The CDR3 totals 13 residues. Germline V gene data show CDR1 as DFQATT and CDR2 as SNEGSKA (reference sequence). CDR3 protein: CSALGEVGNEQYV. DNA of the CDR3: TGCAGTGCTCTCGGGGAGGTTGGCAACGAGCAGTACGTC.